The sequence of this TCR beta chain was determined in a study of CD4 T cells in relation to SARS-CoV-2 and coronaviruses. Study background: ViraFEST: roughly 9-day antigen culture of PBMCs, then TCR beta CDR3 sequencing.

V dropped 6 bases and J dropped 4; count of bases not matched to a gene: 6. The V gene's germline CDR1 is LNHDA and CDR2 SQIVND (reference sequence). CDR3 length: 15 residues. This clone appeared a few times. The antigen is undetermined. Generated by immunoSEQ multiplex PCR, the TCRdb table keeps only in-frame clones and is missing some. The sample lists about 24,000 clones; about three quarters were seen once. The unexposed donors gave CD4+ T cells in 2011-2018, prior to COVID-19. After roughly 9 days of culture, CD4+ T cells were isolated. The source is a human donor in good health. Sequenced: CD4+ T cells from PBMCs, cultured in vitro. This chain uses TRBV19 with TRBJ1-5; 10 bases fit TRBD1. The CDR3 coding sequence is TGTGCCAGTAGCCGCGGGACAGGGGAGAATCAGCCCCAGCATTTT. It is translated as CASSRGTGENQPQHF.